This TCR beta chain was recovered during a study of T cell repertoires in cytomegalovirus infection. TCRdb re-analysed the reads in MiXCR, keeping a single row per CDR3 protein. The sample carries 340,000 or so distinct CDR3 sequences, 25% recorded once. Comment on this clonotype: What it recognizes is unknown.

Unmatched junction bases numbered 7, after V lost 4 bases and J lost 0 bases. From germline, CDR1 is LNHDA and CDR2 SQIVND (reference sequence). CDR3 length: 16 residues. The chain couples TRBV19 to TRBJ2-3; 7 bases fit TRBD2. Sequencing was performed on cultured PBMCs, taken from culture after CMV antigen stimulation. This receptor was identified in a human donor in good health (CMV status not recorded). Some clones in this sample may be carry-over from other donors' samples. The CDR3 is CASSTSSGQSTDTQYF. The CDR3 coding sequence is TGTGCCAGTAGTACCTCTAGCGGACAAAGCACAGATACGCAGTATTTT.